The T cell receptor (beta chain) under discussion was sequenced for a study of CD8 T cells in ankylosing spondylitis. Broader study findings: The authors found the disease-linked clones to be CD8+ and relatively rare in peripheral blood. Reports of some motif variants in reactive arthritis synovial fluid and blood predate this one. For ankylosing spondylitis blood, a TCR beta motif of 8 or 9 highly homologous variants appeared characteristic. Significant enrichment of disease-linked clones was reportedly seen in matched ankylosing spondylitis synovial fluid.

Trimming pared 2 bases from V and 2 bases from J, leaving 11 bases between. The germline V gene has CDR1 SGDLS and CDR2 YYNGEE. The CDR3 is made up of 15 amino acids. This clonotype was detected a few times. Its antigen is undetermined. Construction of TCR beta libraries was performed using quantitative 5'-RACE with molecular barcodes. TCRdb used MiXCR to reprocess the 5' RACE reads, holding one entry per CDR3 protein. Found here are approximately 540,000 distinct CDR3 sequences, approximately 11% of them singletons; the top ten hold almost 7%. The chain carries TRBV9 and TRBJ2-1; D possibly corresponds to TRBD2 (6 bases). The sequenced material came from blood, either unsorted or a sorted T cell fraction (not recorded which). The clonotype originates from a male donor with ankylosing spondylitis. CDR3 protein: CASSVPGTPYNEQFF. For the CDR3, the DNA is TGTGCCAGCAGCGTCCCCGGGACTCCCTACAATGAGCAGTTCTTC.